The T cell receptor (beta chain) under discussion was sequenced for a study of T cell responses to AZD1222 COVID-19 vaccine (dated by TCRdb to the early 2020s). Context from the whole study: A total of 233 trial participants underwent TCR sequencing, of whom 200 to 220 received two doses of AZD1222 and about 25 received two doses of the MenACWY control vaccine. Trial participants were enrolled by age into 18-55, 56-69 and 70-plus year subgroups, with approximately 150, 30 and 60 TCR-sequenced participants respectively.

Trimming costs V 2 bases and J 2 bases, and their ends lie 13 bases apart. Taken from the germline V gene (reference sequence), the CDR1 and CDR2 loops are SEHNR and FQNEAQ. From its cysteine to its phenylalanine, the CDR3 spans 16 amino acids. Only the CDR3 region is kept as DNA, spanning 48 bases read in frame from base 1. Per the publication, the time point label means: about 28 days (+/-7) after the second vaccine dose. Because spike-specific TCR depth and breadth did not differ between the two schedules, AZD1222 recipients who got a second dose at roughly 4 weeks were pooled with those who got a second dose at roughly 12 weeks. Vaccinee samples were obtained from the UK trials COV001 and COV002, which included a single-blind randomized controlled phase 2/3 trial of AZD1222 (ChAdOx1 nCoV-19) in healthy adults. For TCRbeta chain sequencing, PBMC samples were collected from trial participants at day 0 and at day 28 after the second dose.

The CDR3 regions of human TCRbeta chains were analyzed by immunosequencing. The published analysis was carried out like this. TCRs in the repertoires were compared against a reference library of SARS-CoV-2-specific TCRs that had been generated with the MIRA antigen-specificity platform. Breadth was defined as the fraction of unique TCRs that were SARS-CoV-2-associated, and depth was defined as the fraction of total T cells that were SARS-CoV-2-associated. Each spike-specific TCR was assigned to its reactive spike region and to a CD4 or CD8 class using the MIRA data. Log10-transformed breadth and depth values were compared by one-way ANOVA with Sidak's multiple comparisons tests. Held by TCRdb, this immuneACCESS table contains in-frame sequences only and omits some clones. Under half of the omission traces to an unresolved V gene where checked; the cause of the rest is unknown. The DNA was the basis for D and trimming; V, J and clone size are from that table. Across this sample there are approximately 26,000 clones, with roughly 85% seen only once. The ten largest clones add up to under 3.5% of the sample.

This clone was observed a few times. The target of this receptor is not known. The input lacks base qualities; no much larger clone sits a single base away. What the work shows at the level of the full study, not this receptor alone: Participants were mostly white British and included more females than males, and it was suggested by the authors that clonal diversity may have been underestimated. Epitopes outside the regions mutated in the B.1.351 and B.1.1.7 variants were reportedly recognized by nearly half of the unique spike-specific TCRs. Spike-specific TCR breadth and depth rose significantly after two AZD1222 doses compared with day 0 and with MenACWY recipients. Only 5 to 7 AZD1222 recipients were SARS-CoV-2 seropositive at baseline, limiting conclusions about previously exposed vaccinees. No day 14 peak-response samples were available, so repertoires were characterized only after the peak T cell response. In the small 56-69-year group, the increase in depth fell short of significance, most likely because of low power. The vaccine-associated CD4 TCRs covered the entire spike protein, and the dominant responses fell in regions 160-218 and 743-854.

The V and J genes are TRBV7-9 and TRBJ2-4; 6 matching bases give a weak D call of TRBD1. This specimen was peripheral blood, taken 28 days after the second AZD1222 dose. This receptor was obtained from an adult who received the AZD1222 COVID-19 vaccine. The CDR3 here reads CASSLLGQGTKNIQYF. The nucleotide sequence is TGTGCCAGCAGCTTATTAGGTCAGGGGACCAAAAACATTCAGTACTTC.